These 3 T cell receptor beta chains originate from one sample sequenced in a study of blood T cell repertoires in COVID-19. TCRdb's copy holds only in-frame clones and misses some; the assay was immunoSEQ multiplex PCR. The sample gives around 190,000 clones, about four fifths of which show up once; 7.8% is in the top ten. The sample consisted of peripheral blood. Receptors originate from a woman aged 60-75 years with COVID-19, enrolled during active disease.

This chain uses TRBV11-3 with TRBJ2-6; D is perhaps TRBD2 (5 bases). Trimming took off 5 bases at V and 3 bases at J, with 11 bases between the two ends. The CDR3 has 15 residues. From germline, CDR1 is SGHNT and CDR2 YENEEA. CDR3 coding DNA: TGTGCCAGCAGCCCCTCGGGGAGTGGGGCCAACGTCCTGACTTTC. Translating it yields CASSPSGSGANVLTF.

This chain connects TRBV19 to TRBJ1-6; 9 bases align to TRBD1. Germline CDR1 is LNHDA and CDR2 is SQIVND (reference sequence). This CDR3 region has 14 residues. With V trimmed by 6 bases and J by 10 bases, 7 bases remained unmatched. CDR3 loop: CASSSDRGRSPLHF. The CDR3 region has the DNA TGTGCCAGTAGCTCTGACAGGGGGAGATCACCCCTCCACTTT.

V and J are TRBV15 and TRBJ1-3, with a weak D call TRBD1 (6 bases). Per germline, CDR1 LNHNV and CDR2 YYDKDF (reference sequence). The CDR3 length is 15 residues. Trimming left V 7 bases short and J 0 bases short, with 13 bases between. The CDR3 region is CATTRGGASGNTIYF. CDR3 DNA: TGTGCCACCACCCGCGGGGGGGCCTCTGGAAACACCATATATTTT.